Each of the 14 T cell receptor beta chains below was sequenced from the same sample in a study of identical twins. TCRdb independently ran MiXCR on the 5' RACE reads; one entry per CDR3 protein. The sample lists 550,000 to 700,000 distinct CDR3 sequences, 9.5% to 10% occurring once. This sample also belongs to another study, concerning yellow fever vaccine responses in identical twins.

What was sequenced was PBMCs. The source of these receptors is a young woman in good health.

This clonotype was counted only a few times. CDR3 in DNA: TGCAGCGCAGGGACAGGGGGCTATGGCTACACCTTC. This encodes CSAGTGGYGYTF. This sequence joins TRBV29-1 and TRBJ1-2, with TRBD1 identical over 11 bases. V lost 7 bases and J lost 4; bases outside the gene matches: 2. The CDR3 length is 12 residues. The germline V gene has CDR1 SQVTM and CDR2 ANQGSEA.

The chain employs TRBV29-1 and TRBJ2-4; D possibly corresponds to TRBD1 (7 bases). Trimming cost V 3 bases and J 7 bases, with 13 bases left between them. This CDR3 region has 13 residues. Germline V gene sequence: CDR1 SQVTM, CDR2 ANQGSEA. The CDR3 loop reads CSVERPGGNIQYF. CDR3 in DNA: TGCAGCGTTGAGCGGCCAGGGGGGAACATTCAGTACTTC.

This clonotype was counted at least ten times. CDR3 loop: CASSFSGGGYEQYF. In nucleotides, the CDR3 is TGTGCCAGCAGCTTCTCAGGGGGGGGCTACGAGCAGTACTTC. The V and J genes are TRBV7-2 and TRBJ2-7; the D gene could be TRBD1 or TRBD2 (7 bases each). Trimming cost V 3 bases and J 3 bases, with 12 bases left between them. The germline CDR1 and CDR2 sequences are SGHTA and FQGNSA. The CDR3 extends over 14 amino acids.

This clonotype was seen more than once but under ten times. This chain uses TRBV29-1 with TRBJ2-5; 8 bases map to TRBD1. This CDR3 region has 14 residues. Germline V CDR1 and CDR2: SQVTM, ANQGSEA. V lost 4 bases to trimming and J lost 4 bases; unmatched junction nucleotides: 8. The CDR3: CSVVPTGVLETQYF. The CDR3 DNA sequence: TGCAGCGTTGTGCCGACAGGGGTATTAGAGACCCAGTACTTC.

This clonotype was counted ten times or more. The chain couples TRBV6-1 to TRBJ1-6; 8 bases agree with TRBD1. The CDR3 covers 15 residues. J was trimmed by 8 bases and V by 6 bases; bases with no gene match: 9. Germline lookup yields CDR1 MNHNS and CDR2 SASEGT. CDR3 coding DNA: TGTGCCAGCAGCCGACGTACAGGGGGTGATTCACCCCTCCACTTT. The encoded protein is CASSRRTGGDSPLHF.

This clonotype came up a few times. The V gene is TRBV29-1, the J gene TRBJ2-3, with D tentatively TRBD1 (6 bases). The CDR3 covers 14 residues. The germline gives CDR1 SQVTM, CDR2 ANQGSEA. This CDR3 reads CTRQDPFSTDTQYF. CDR3 bases: TGCACCCGACAGGATCCTTTTAGCACAGATACGCAGTATTTT.

There are a few counts of this clonotype. V usage is TRBV27 and J usage is TRBJ2-2, with 9 bases fitting TRBD2. The germline gives CDR1 MNHEY, CDR2 SMNVEV (reference sequence). The length of the CDR3 is 17 residues. The junction had 14 bases not matched to a gene; V was cut back by 6 bases and J by 6 bases. CDR3 loop: CASSPGRGSGGPGELFF. The CDR3 region has the DNA TGTGCCAGCAGCCCGGGTCGGGGTAGCGGGGGACCCGGGGAGCTGTTTTTT.

This clonotype has a handful of counts. This chain connects TRBV10-3 to TRBJ2-3; 7 bases match TRBD2. V lost 3 bases, J lost 4 bases, and 13 bases stayed unmatched. The CDR3 has 17 amino acids. Germline V lookup: CDR1 ENHRY, CDR2 SYGVKD. This CDR3 is CAISDGRGTYSSDTQYF. As DNA, the CDR3 is TGTGCCATCAGTGACGGGCGGGGGACGTACAGCTCAGATACGCAGTATTTT.

Concerning this clonotype: A read error may account for a junction end that differs from germline. The chain recombines TRBV7-9 with TRBJ2-1; unclear D gene. Germline loops: CDR1 SEHNR, CDR2 FQNEAQ (reference sequence). The CDR3 is 8 amino acids. The CDR3 DNA follows: TGTGCCAGCAGCAACTCCAACTTC. Protein sequence: CASSNSNF.

This clonotype has a count of ten or more. The chain has TRBV3-1 and TRBJ2-7, with a weak D call TRBD2 (6 bases). V shed 4 bases and J shed 2 bases, with 9 bases lying between them. The CDR3 sequence is 13 residues long. The germline V gene has CDR1 LGHDT and CDR2 YNNKEL (reference sequence). Written as DNA, the CDR3 is TGTGCCAGCAGCCGGGACTTCGCCTACGAGCAGTACTTC. The encoded protein is CASSRDFAYEQYF.

This chain joins TRBV28 and TRBJ2-7, with 9 bases that match TRBD1. Germline V gives CDR1 MDHEN, CDR2 SYDVKM. The CDR3 covers 14 residues. V was clipped by 3 bases and J by 3 bases; unmatched bases: 3. In DNA, the CDR3 is TGTGCCAGCAGTTTTACAGGGGGCGTCTACGAGCAGTACTTC. Protein product: CASSFTGGVYEQYF.

This clonotype was observed at least ten times. The chain's CDR3 is CASSQEGQIYGYTF. The CDR3 DNA is TGCGCCAGCAGCCAAGAGGGACAGATTTATGGCTACACCTTC. The chain has TRBV4-1 and TRBJ1-2, with 7 nucleotides matching TRBD1. The V segment lost 0 bases and the J segment 5 bases; nucleotides outside the gene matches: 3. In germline, CDR1 is MGHRA, CDR2 YSYEKL. The CDR3 is 14 amino acids.

The chain is built from TRBV5-1 and TRBJ2-2; TRBD1 agrees at 8 bases. Germline V CDR1 and CDR2: SGHRS, YFSETQ. CDR3 length: 16 residues. Unmatched junction bases numbered 10, after V lost 4 bases and J lost 5 bases. In DNA form, the CDR3 reads TGCGCCAGCAGCCCATCAGGACAGGGAGGAACCGGGGAGCTGTTTTTT. It codes for CASSPSGQGGTGELFF.

The chain uses TRBV2 and TRBJ1-3, with D unresolved. V was clipped by 1 base and J by 0 bases, with 7 bases between them. The germline V gene has CDR1 SNHLY and CDR2 FYNNEI. There are 15 residues in the CDR3. Here the CDR3 DNA reads TGTGCCAGCAGTGAAGACGTCCCCTCTGGAAACACCATATATTTT. Translation: CASSEDVPSGNTIYF.